This entry lists 7 T cell receptor beta chains sequenced from one sample in a study of OX40 agonist ivuxolimab in advanced cancers. Generated by immunoSEQ multiplex PCR, the TCRdb table keeps only in-frame clones and is missing some. The profile shows 67,000 or so clones, 70% to 90% of them singletons. The sequenced sample was CD4+ or CD8+ T cells sorted from blood, obtained in a trial of the OX40 agonist ivuxolimab. The receptors were sampled from an adult with an advanced solid tumor such as melanoma, head and neck, liver or kidney cancer.

The chain joins TRBV27 to TRBJ1-2; TRBD1 might be the D (6 bases). The CDR3 consists of 14 residues. Trimming left V 2 bases short and J 4 bases short, with 11 bases between. From germline, CDR1 is MNHEY and CDR2 SMNVEV (reference sequence). CDR3 in amino acids: CASSLQGPAYGYTF. The CDR3 coding sequence is TGTGCCAGCAGTTTACAGGGGCCCGCCTATGGCTACACCTTC.

This clone was found a few times. The rearrangement uses TRBV28 and TRBJ2-5; D gene unclear. CDR3 length: 10 amino acids. Trimming cost V 2 bases and J 5 bases, with 0 bases left between them. Germline CDR1 MDHEN, CDR2 SYDVKM. The CDR3 nucleotides are TGTGCCAGCAGTTTAGAGACCCAGTACTTC. Amino acid sequence: CASSLETQYF.

This chain connects TRBV7-8 to TRBJ1-2, with 9 bases matching TRBD1. This CDR3 contains 15 residues. Losses at the gene ends were 4 bases for V and 5 bases for J; bases not matched to a gene: 8. CDR1 SGHVS and CDR2 FQNEAQ come from the germline V gene. CDR3 protein: CASSWDRVRWYGYTF. For the CDR3, the DNA is TGTGCCAGCAGCTGGGACAGGGTTCGTTGGTATGGCTACACCTTC.

This rearrangement joins TRBV7-9 to TRBJ2-3, with TRBD2 matching over 13 bases. V dropped 3 bases and J dropped 5; count of bases not matched to a gene: 2. This CDR3 contains 15 residues. The germline CDR1 and CDR2 sequences are SEHNR and FQNEAQ (reference sequence). The CDR3 protein is CASSFTSGGVDTQYF. DNA for the CDR3: TGTGCCAGCAGCTTCACTAGCGGGGGGGTAGATACGCAGTATTTT. Supplemented by reference TRBV7-9 and TRBJ2-3, the full variable domain reads DTGVSQNPRHKITKRGQNVTFRCDPISEHNRLYWYRQTLGQGPEFLTYFQNEAQLEKSRLLSDRFSAERPKGSFSTLEIQRTEQGDSAMYLCASSFTSGGVDTQYFGPGTRLTVL.

The chain's CDR3 is CASSPPRDRQETQYF. The CDR3, as DNA: TGTGCCAGCTCACCACCTCGGGACAGACAAGAGACCCAGTACTTC. The chain carries TRBV18 and TRBJ2-5; 7 bases are shared with TRBD1. V dropped 0 bases and J dropped 2; count of bases not matched to a gene: 3. The V gene's germline CDR1 is KGHSH and CDR2 LQKENI. This CDR3 contains 15 residues. The full variable domain, with the rest looked up from reference TRBV18 and TRBJ2-5, is NAGVMQNPRHLVRRRGQEARLRCSPMKGHSHVYWYRQLPEEGLKFMVYLQKENIIDESGMPKERFSAEFPKEGPSILRIQQVVRGDSAAYFCASSPPRDRQETQYFGPGTRLLVL.

The chain uses TRBV6-5 and TRBJ1-1; D not resolved. V shed 2 bases and J shed 4 bases, with 11 bases lying between them. Per the germline V gene, CDR1 is MNHEY and CDR2 is SVGAGI. The CDR3 loop spans 14 amino acids. In nucleotides, the CDR3 is TGTGCCAGCAGTTACAGGGCAGAGTCCACTGAAGCTTTCTTT. The encoded protein is CASSYRAESTEAFF.

The chain combines TRBV7-2 with TRBJ1-2, with D hard to call. Germline V CDR1 and CDR2: SGHTA, FQGNSA. The CDR3 contains 12 residues. V was trimmed by 5 bases and J by 3 bases, leaving 7 bases between them. The CDR3, as DNA: TGTGCCAGCAGCCCCTTAGACTATGGCTACACCTTC. It yields the protein CASSPLDYGYTF.